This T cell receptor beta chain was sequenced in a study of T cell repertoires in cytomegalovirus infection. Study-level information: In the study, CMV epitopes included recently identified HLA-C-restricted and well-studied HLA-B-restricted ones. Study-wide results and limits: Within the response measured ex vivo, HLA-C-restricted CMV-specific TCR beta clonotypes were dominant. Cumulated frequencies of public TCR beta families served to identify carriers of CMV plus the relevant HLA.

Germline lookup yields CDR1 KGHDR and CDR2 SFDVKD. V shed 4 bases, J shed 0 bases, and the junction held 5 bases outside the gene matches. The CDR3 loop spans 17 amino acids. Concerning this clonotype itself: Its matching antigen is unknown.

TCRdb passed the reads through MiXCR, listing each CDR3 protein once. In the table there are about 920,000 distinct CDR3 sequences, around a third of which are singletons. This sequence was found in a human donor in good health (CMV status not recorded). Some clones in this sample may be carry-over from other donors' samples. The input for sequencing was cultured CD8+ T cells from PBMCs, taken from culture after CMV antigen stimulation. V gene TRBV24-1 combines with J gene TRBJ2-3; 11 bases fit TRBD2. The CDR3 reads CATSDPLAGESTDTQYF. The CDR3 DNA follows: TGTGCCACCAGTGACCCACTAGCGGGGGAAAGCACAGATACGCAGTATTTT.